This T cell receptor beta chain appears in the sequencing data of a study of blood T cell repertoires in COVID-19. In the study overall: PBMCs, B-cell-depleted T cells, or T cells were the source of the cDNA or gDNA that made up the material.

From germline, CDR1 is GTSNPN and CDR2 SVGIG (reference sequence). V was trimmed by 2 bases and J by 4 bases, leaving 8 bases between them. The CDR3 runs 12 residues. Measured with immunoSEQ multiplex PCR; TCRdb has only the in-frame clones, and not every one. The table includes about 82,000 clones, around nine tenths detected once. The chain uses TRBV30 and TRBJ2-5; D unclear. This clonotype originated in a woman aged 50 to 65 with acute COVID-19. The sequenced sample was PBMCs or T cells enriched from blood (not recorded which). CDR3 DNA sequence: TGTGCCTGGAGTCCCCAGGCAGAGACCCAGTACTTC. It encodes CAWSPQAETQYF.